These T cell receptor beta chains were read from a single sample in a study of cytomegalovirus exposure and HLA in healthy donors. The data were produced by immunoSEQ multiplex PCR, yet TCRdb's version contains in-frame clones alone and is incomplete. The sample contains about 130,000 clones, roughly 79% of which appear only once. Source material: PBMCs. These receptors were obtained from a woman in her forties in good health and CMV-seronegative. Both conserved end residues are part of each CDR3. D genes are given only for firm matches.

v_call: TRBV11-3
d_call: .
cdr3_aa: CASSLEGTTVF

v_call: TRBV6-1
d_call: .
cdr3_aa: CASSEEGWGSYGYTF

v_call: TRBV9
d_call: .
cdr3_aa: CASSVGPSSTGELFF

v_call: TRBV11-2
d_call: TRBD1
cdr3_aa: CASSSSDRGDYGYTF

v_call: TRBV6-1
d_call: .
cdr3_aa: CASRDSVMNTEAFF

v_call: TRBV19
d_call: .
cdr3_aa: CASSGSSQETQYF

v_call: TRBV19
d_call: .
cdr3_aa: CASSTTGNSYGYTF

v_call: TRBV7-3
d_call: TRBD1
cdr3_aa: CASSLGTGVGTGELFF

v_call: TRBV7-8
d_call: TRBD1
cdr3_aa: CASSPGTGGSNIQYF

v_call: TRBV6-1
d_call: TRBD1
cdr3_aa: CASRRTGHLSYEQYF

v_call: TRBV10-3
d_call: TRBD2
cdr3_aa: CAISDPGLGNEQFF

v_call: TRBV5-1
d_call: TRBD2
cdr3_aa: CASSLGAGGAFSGDTQYF

v_call: TRBV6-5
d_call: .
cdr3_aa: CASRTTTGRDGYTF

v_call: TRBV7-3
d_call: .
cdr3_aa: CASSLAGDTEAFF

v_call: TRBV5-1
d_call: TRBD2
cdr3_aa: CASSLESRGGTDTQYF